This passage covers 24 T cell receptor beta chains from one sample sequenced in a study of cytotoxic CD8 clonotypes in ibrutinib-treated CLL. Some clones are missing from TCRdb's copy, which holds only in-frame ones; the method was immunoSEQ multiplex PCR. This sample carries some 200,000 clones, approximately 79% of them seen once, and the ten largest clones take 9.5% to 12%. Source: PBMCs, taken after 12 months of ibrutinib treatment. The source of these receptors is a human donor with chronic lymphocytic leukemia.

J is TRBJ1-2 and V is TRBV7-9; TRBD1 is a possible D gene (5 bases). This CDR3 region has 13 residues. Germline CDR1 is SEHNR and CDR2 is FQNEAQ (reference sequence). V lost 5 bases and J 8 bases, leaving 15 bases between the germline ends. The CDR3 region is CASSPRGVEGYTF. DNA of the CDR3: TGTGCCAGCAGCCCCCGGGGGGTTGAAGGCTACACCTTC.

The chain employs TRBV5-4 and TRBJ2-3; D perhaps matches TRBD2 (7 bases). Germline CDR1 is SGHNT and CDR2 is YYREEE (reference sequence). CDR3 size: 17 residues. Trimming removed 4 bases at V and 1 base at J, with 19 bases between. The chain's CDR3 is CASSDAGGLSGTDTQYF. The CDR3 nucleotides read TGTGCCAGCAGCGACGCCGGGGGGCTGTCAGGCACAGATACGCAGTATTTT.

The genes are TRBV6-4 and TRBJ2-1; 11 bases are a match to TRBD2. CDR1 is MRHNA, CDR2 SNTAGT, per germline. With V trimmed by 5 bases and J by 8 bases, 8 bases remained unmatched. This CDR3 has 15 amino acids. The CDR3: CASSPLTSGGDEQFF. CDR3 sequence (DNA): TGTGCCAGCAGTCCCTTAACTAGCGGGGGCGATGAGCAGTTCTTC.

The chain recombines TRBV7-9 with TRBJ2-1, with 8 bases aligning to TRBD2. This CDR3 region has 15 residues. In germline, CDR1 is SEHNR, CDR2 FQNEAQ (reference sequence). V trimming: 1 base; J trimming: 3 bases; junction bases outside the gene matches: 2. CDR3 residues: CASSLVGLVYNEQFF. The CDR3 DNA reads TGTGCCAGCAGCTTAGTGGGACTAGTCTACAATGAGCAGTTCTTC.

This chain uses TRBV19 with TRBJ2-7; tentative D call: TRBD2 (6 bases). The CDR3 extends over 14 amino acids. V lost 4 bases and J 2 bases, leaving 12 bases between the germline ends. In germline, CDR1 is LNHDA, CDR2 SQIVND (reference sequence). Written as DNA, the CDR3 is TGTGCCAGTAGTACCCGACGGGGGACCTACGAGCAGTACTTC. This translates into CASSTRRGTYEQYF. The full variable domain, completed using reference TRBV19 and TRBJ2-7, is DGGITQSPKYLFRKEGQNVTLSCEQNLNHDAMYWYRQDPGQGLRLIYYSQIVNDFQKGDIAEGYSVSREKKESFPLTVTSAQKNPTAFYLCASSTRRGTYEQYFGPGTRLTVT.

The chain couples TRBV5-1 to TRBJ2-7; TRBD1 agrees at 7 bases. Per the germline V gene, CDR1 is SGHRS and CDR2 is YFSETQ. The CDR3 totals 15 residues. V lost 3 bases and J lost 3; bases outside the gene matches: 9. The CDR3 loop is CASSSVYRGDYEQYF. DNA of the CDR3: TGCGCCAGCAGCTCCGTATACAGGGGCGACTACGAGCAGTACTTC.

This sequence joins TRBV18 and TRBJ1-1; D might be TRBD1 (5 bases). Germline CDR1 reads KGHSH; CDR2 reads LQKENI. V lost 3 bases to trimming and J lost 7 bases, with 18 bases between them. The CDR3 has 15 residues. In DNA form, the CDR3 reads TGTGCCAGCTCACCGAGTAACGGGAGGGGATATGAAGCTTTCTTT. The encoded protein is CASSPSNGRGYEAFF.

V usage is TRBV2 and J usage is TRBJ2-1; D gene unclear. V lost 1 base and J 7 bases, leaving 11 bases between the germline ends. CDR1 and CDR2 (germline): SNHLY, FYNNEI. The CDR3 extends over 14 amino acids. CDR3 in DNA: TGTGCCAGCAGTGAAGGGCGTAGCAAAAATGAGCAGTTCTTC. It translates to CASSEGRSKNEQFF.

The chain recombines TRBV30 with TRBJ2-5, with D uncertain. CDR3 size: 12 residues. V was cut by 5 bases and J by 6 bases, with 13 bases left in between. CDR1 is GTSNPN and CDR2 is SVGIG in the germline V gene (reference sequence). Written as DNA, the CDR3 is TGTGCCTGGGGCCCTAAGGGCCAGACCCAGTACTTC. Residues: CAWGPKGQTQYF.

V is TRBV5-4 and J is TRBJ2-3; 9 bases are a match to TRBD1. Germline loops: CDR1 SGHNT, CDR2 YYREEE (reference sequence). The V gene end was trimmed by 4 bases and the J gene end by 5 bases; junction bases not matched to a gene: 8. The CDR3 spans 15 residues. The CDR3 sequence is CASSGRGQGLDTQYF. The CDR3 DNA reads TGTGCCAGCAGCGGAAGGGGACAGGGACTAGATACGCAGTATTTT.

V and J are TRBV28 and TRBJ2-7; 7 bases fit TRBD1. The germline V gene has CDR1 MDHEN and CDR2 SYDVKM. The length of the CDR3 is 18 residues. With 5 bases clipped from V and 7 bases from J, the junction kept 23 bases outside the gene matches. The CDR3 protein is CASSSPVMLDRDSWEQYF. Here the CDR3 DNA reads TGTGCCAGCAGTAGCCCAGTCATGCTTGACAGGGATTCTTGGGAGCAGTACTTC.

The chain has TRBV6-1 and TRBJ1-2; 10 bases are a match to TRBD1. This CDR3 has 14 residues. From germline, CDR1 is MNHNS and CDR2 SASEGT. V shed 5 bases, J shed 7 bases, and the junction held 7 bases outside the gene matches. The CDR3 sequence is CASSKPGTGAGYTF. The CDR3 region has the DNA TGTGCCAGCAGTAAACCAGGGACAGGGGCTGGCTACACCTTC.

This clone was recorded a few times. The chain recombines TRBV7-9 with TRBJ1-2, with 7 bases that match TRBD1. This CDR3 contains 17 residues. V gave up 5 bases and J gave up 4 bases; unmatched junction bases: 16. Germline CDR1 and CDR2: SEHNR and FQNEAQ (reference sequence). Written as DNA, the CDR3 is TGTGCCAGCAGCACTACCCCTTCCACGGCAGGGGGCTATGGCTACACCTTC. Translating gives CASSTTPSTAGGYGYTF.

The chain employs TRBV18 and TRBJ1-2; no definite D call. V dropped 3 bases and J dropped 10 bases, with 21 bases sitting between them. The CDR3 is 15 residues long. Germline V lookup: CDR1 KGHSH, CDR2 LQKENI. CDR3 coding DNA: TGTGCCAGCTCACCTTCCCCGGGCCTCAACTTTGACTACACCTTC. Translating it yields CASSPSPGLNFDYTF.

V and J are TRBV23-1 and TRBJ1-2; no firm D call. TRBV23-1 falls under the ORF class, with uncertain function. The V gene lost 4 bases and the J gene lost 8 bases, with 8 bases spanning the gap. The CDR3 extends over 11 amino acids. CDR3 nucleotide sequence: TGCGCCAGCAGTCCCAGAAAGGGCTACACCTTC. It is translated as CASSPRKGYTF.

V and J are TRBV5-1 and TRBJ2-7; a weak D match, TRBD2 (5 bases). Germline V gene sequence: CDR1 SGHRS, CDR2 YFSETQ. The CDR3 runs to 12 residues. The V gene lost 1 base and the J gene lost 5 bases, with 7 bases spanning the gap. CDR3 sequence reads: CASSLTGNEQYF. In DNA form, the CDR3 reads TGCGCCAGCAGCTTGACGGGAAACGAGCAGTACTTC.

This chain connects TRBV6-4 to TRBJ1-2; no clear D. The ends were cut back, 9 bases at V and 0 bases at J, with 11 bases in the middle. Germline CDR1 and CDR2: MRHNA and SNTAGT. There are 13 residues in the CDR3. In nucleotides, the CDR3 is TGTGCCAGTACTGTCGCGCCTAACTATGGCTACACCTTC. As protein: CASTVAPNYGYTF.

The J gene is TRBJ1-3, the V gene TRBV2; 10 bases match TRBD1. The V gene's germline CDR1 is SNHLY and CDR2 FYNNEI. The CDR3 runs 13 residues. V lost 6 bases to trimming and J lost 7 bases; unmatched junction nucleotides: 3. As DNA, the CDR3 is TGTGCCAGCAGAGCGGACAGGGGGAACACCATATATTTT. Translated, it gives CASRADRGNTIYF.

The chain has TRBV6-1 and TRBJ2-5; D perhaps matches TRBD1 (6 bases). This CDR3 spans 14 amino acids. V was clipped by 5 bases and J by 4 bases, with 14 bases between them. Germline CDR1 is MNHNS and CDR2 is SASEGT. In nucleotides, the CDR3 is TGTGCCAGCAGTCAGGGGTCAGGGAGAGAGACCCAGTACTTC. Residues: CASSQGSGRETQYF.

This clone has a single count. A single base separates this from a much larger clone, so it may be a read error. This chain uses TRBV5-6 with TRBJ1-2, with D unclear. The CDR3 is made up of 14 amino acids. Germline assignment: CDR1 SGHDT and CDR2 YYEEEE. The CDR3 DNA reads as TGCGCCAGCAGCCCTACATTCTGGGGCTATGGCTACACCTTC. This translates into CASSPTFWGYGYTF.

In nucleotides, the CDR3 is TGCAGCGTTGTTGAGGGCGAGCAGTACTTC. Its protein is CSVVEGEQYF. This chain links TRBV29-1 with TRBJ2-7; D may be TRBD2 (5 bases). V was pared by 4 bases and J by 6 bases, with 7 bases between. CDR1 is SQVTM and CDR2 is ANQGSEA in the germline V gene. This CDR3 contains 10 residues.

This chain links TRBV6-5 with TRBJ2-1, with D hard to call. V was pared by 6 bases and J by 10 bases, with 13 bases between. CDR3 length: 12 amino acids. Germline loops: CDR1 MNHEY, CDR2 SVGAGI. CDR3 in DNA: TGTGCCAGCAGCCCTAGGAATGTAGAGCAGTTCTTC. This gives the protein CASSPRNVEQFF.

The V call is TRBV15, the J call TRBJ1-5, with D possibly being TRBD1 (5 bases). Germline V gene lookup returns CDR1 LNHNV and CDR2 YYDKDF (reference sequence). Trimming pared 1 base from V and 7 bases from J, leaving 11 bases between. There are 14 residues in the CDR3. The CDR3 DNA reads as TGTGCCACCAGCAGAGGCGAGACAGAGCAGCCCCAGCATTTT. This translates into CATSRGETEQPQHF. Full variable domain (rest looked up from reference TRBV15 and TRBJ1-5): DAMVIQNPRYQVTQFGKPVTLSCSQTLNHNVMYWYQQKSSQAPKLLFHYYDKDFNNEADTPDNFQSRRPNTSFCFLDIRSPGLGDTAMYLCATSRGETEQPQHFGDGTRLSIL.

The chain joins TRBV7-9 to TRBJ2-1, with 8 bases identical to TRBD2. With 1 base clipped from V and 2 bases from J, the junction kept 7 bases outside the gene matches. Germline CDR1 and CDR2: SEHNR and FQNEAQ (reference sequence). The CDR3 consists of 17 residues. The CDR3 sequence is CASSLDIRGGPYNEQFF. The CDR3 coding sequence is TGTGCCAGCAGCTTAGACATTCGGGGGGGCCCCTACAATGAGCAGTTCTTC. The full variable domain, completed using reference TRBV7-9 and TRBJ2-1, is DTGVSQNPRHKITKRGQNVTFRCDPISEHNRLYWYRQTLGQGPEFLTYFQNEAQLEKSRLLSDRFSAERPKGSFSTLEIQRTEQGDSAMYLCASSLDIRGGPYNEQFFGPGTRLTVL.